The source of this T cell receptor beta chain is a study of control samples from healthy donors and cancer patients. Generated by immunoSEQ multiplex PCR, the TCRdb table keeps only in-frame clones and is missing some. The sample has some 100,000 clones, approximately 84% seen once. The junction had 6 bases not matched to a gene; V was cut back by 4 bases and J by 12 bases. The germline gives CDR1 MNHEY, CDR2 SMNVEV (reference sequence). This CDR3 contains 13 residues. The sample consisted of blood. V and J are TRBV27 and TRBJ2-7; TRBD2 aligns across 13 bases. This receptor was obtained from a woman between 45 and 65 years old in good health. The CDR3 DNA is TGTGCCAGCAGTTCAGGACTAGCGGGAGTAGTGTACGTC. Translating gives CASSSGLAGVVYV.